The 30 T cell receptor beta chains below were found in one sample sequenced in a study of blood T cell repertoires in COVID-19 (dated by TCRdb to about 2020). The library came from the immunoSEQ multiplex PCR assay. Held by TCRdb, this immuneACCESS table contains in-frame sequences only and omits some clones. Under half of the omission traces to an unresolved V gene where checked; the cause of the rest is unknown. The sample table holds 210,000 or so clones, of which approximately 81% were seen once. The ten most abundant clones make up approximately 9% of the sample. The source material was PBMCs or T cells enriched from blood (not recorded which). These receptors were taken from a woman aged 45 to 65 with acute COVID-19.

As concerns this clone: Other DNA sequences in the same sample also yield this CDR3. CDR3: CASSSSGTYNEQFF. CDR3 DNA sequence: TGTGCCAGCAGTTCTAGCGGAACCTACAATGAGCAGTTCTTC. The gene calls are TRBV28 and TRBJ2-1; 7 nucleotides align to TRBD2. The CDR3 runs 14 residues. The V gene's germline CDR1 is MDHEN and CDR2 SYDVKM. V shed 4 bases, J shed 2 bases, and the junction held 2 bases outside the gene matches.

The rearrangement uses TRBV5-4 and TRBJ2-5, with TRBD1 matching over 10 bases. V shed 2 bases, J shed 4 bases, and the junction held 8 bases outside the gene matches. Germline CDR1 is SGHNT and CDR2 is YYREEE (reference sequence). The CDR3 runs to 16 residues. The DNA of the CDR3 is TGTGCCAGCAGCTTCTTAGACAGGGGGCGCCTAGAGACCCAGTACTTC. Translation: CASSFLDRGRLETQYF.

The chain links TRBV18 to TRBJ1-1; 7 bases line up with TRBD1. The V gene's germline CDR1 is KGHSH and CDR2 LQKENI. The CDR3 has 14 amino acids. Trimming took 6 bases from V and 1 from J; bases not matched to a gene: 5. The CDR3 loop is CASSPGGWNTEAFF. CDR3 nucleotides: TGTGCCAGCTCTCCAGGGGGGTGGAACACTGAAGCTTTCTTT.

The rearrangement uses TRBV7-6 and TRBJ2-5; tentative D call: TRBD2 (5 bases). V was clipped by 5 bases and J by 5 bases, with 21 bases between them. Germline CDR1 reads SGHVS; CDR2 reads FNYEAQ. The CDR3 totals 16 residues. CDR3 protein: CASSPQPLGSRETQYF. The CDR3 DNA sequence: TGTGCCAGCAGCCCACAACCACTAGGATCCCGGGAGACCCAGTACTTC.

This chain joins TRBV28 and TRBJ2-7; a weak D match, TRBD2 (6 bases). CDR1 is MDHEN and CDR2 is SYDVKM in the germline V gene. This CDR3 has 13 residues. The V and J ends lost 11 bases and 1 base respectively, with 15 bases between them. In nucleotides, the CDR3 is TGTGCCGTAGAGCCTAGCGTTTCCTACGAGCAGTACTTC. Translating it yields CAVEPSVSYEQYF.

The rearrangement joins TRBV28 to TRBJ2-7; 9 bases map to TRBD1. Germline lookup yields CDR1 MDHEN and CDR2 SYDVKM. The ends lost 6 bases at V and 6 bases at J; junction bases unmatched: 6. The CDR3 runs to 13 residues. The DNA of the CDR3 is TGTGCCAGCAGAGGACAGGGGCTTCCCGAGCAGTACTTC. Translation gives CASRGQGLPEQYF.

The CDR3 nucleotides read TGTGCCAGCAGCTTAGAGCGGCTAGCAAACACAGATACGCAGTATTTT. Its translation is CASSLERLANTDTQYF. The rearrangement joins TRBV11-2 to TRBJ2-3; TRBD2 might be the D (5 bases). The germline V gene has CDR1 SGHAT and CDR2 FQNNGV. Trimming shortened V by 0 bases and J by 2 bases, and 12 bases separated the two germline ends. The CDR3 is made up of 16 amino acids. Complete variable domain (other parts from reference TRBV11-2 and TRBJ2-3): EAGVAQSPRYKIIEKRQSVAFWCNPISGHATLYWYQQILGQGPKLLIQFQNNGVVDDSQLPKDRFSAERLKGVDSTLKIQPAKLEDSAVYLCASSLERLANTDTQYFGPGTRLTVL.

This rearrangement joins TRBV7-2 to TRBJ2-1, with D possibly TRBD1 on 6 matching bases. Germline-derived CDR1 and CDR2 are SGHTA and FQGNSA. Trimming removed 7 bases at V and 4 bases at J, with 11 bases between. This CDR3 region has 13 residues. The CDR3 bases are TGTGCCAGCACAACGGACAGTTACAATGAGCAGTTCTTC. Its protein product is CASTTDSYNEQFF.

The CDR3 region is CASNEGNSYNSPLHF. For the CDR3, the DNA is TGTGCCAGCAACGAGGGAAACTCCTATAATTCACCCCTCCACTTT. V is TRBV28 and J is TRBJ1-6; the D is unclear. The CDR3 is 15 residues long. V shed 7 bases and J shed 0 bases, with 10 bases lying between them. Germline-derived CDR1 and CDR2 are MDHEN and SYDVKM.

The genes are TRBV4-1 and TRBJ1-2; D is perhaps TRBD1 (6 bases). The CDR3 extends over 15 amino acids. CDR1 and CDR2 (germline): MGHRA, YSYEKL. V was shortened by 0 bases and J by 7 bases, with 15 bases between the two germline ends. CDR3 bases: TGCGCCAGCAGCCAAGAAGACAGGCAAGGGTCTGGCTACACCTTC. Amino acids: CASSQEDRQGSGYTF.

V gene TRBV7-8 combines with J gene TRBJ1-1; D is undetermined. The CDR3 contains 12 residues. Trimming left V 1 base short and J 6 bases short, with 6 bases between. Germline assignment: CDR1 SGHVS and CDR2 FQNEAQ. In DNA form, the CDR3 reads TGTGCCAGCAGCTTAGTAGCGGCTGAAGCTTTCTTT. Translating gives CASSLVAAEAFF.

This chain links TRBV18 with TRBJ2-2; D is unclear. The germline V and J ends were trimmed by 0 bases and 0 bases, with 5 bases remaining between them. The CDR3 is 15 residues long. Germline V CDR1 and CDR2: KGHSH, LQKENI. The CDR3 sequence: CASSPPRTNTGELFF. The CDR3 DNA reads TGTGCCAGCTCACCACCCAGGACGAACACCGGGGAGCTGTTTTTT. The variable domain in full, with the rest retrieved from reference TRBV18 and TRBJ2-2, is NAGVMQNPRHLVRRRGQEARLRCSPMKGHSHVYWYRQLPEEGLKFMVYLQKENIIDESGMPKERFSAEFPKEGPSILRIQQVVRGDSAAYFCASSPPRTNTGELFFGEGSRLTVL.

The genes are TRBV5-1 and TRBJ2-1, with 13 bases aligning to TRBD2. In germline, CDR1 is SGHRS, CDR2 YFSETQ. The CDR3 has 16 residues. Unmatched junction bases numbered 8, after V lost 4 bases and J lost 7 bases. The CDR3, as DNA: TGCGCCAGCAGCGTACTAGCGGGAGGGCAAGGAAATGAGCAGTTCTTC. Translating it yields CASSVLAGGQGNEQFF.

V usage is TRBV4-3 and J usage is TRBJ1-2, with D perhaps TRBD1 (6 bases). Germline CDR1 is LGHNA and CDR2 is YSLEER. This CDR3 is built from 15 residues. Between the trimmed V and J ends, which lost 0 bases and 3 bases, there was a span of 11 bases. The CDR3 nucleotides are TGCGCCAGCAGCCAAGATATACAGGGCTACTATGGCTACACCTTC. Amino acids: CASSQDIQGYYGYTF.

CDR3 DNA sequence: TGTGCCAGCAGCCCTTGGACTAGCGGGGATCAAGAGACCCAGTACTTC. Residues: CASSPWTSGDQETQYF. The rearrangement joins TRBV7-9 to TRBJ2-5, with 12 bases identical to TRBD2. The germline CDR1 and CDR2 sequences are SEHNR and FQNEAQ (reference sequence). This CDR3 region has 16 residues. The junction had 6 bases not matched to a gene; V was cut back by 5 bases and J by 2 bases.

This clone was observed a single time. The genes are TRBV18 and TRBJ2-7; weak D call: TRBD1 (6 bases). V gave up 3 bases and J gave up 1 base, with 10 bases separating them. CDR1 and CDR2 (germline): KGHSH, LQKENI. This CDR3 is built from 14 residues. The CDR3 coding sequence is TGTGCCAGCTCACCCCGGACAGCTTCCTACGAGCAGTACTTC. As protein: CASSPRTASYEQYF.

The chain joins TRBV4-1 to TRBJ2-7; 12 bases map to TRBD2. CDR1 and CDR2 (germline): MGHRA, YSYEKL. CDR3 length equals 18 residues. With 0 bases clipped from V and 4 bases from J, the junction kept 10 bases outside the gene matches. The DNA of the CDR3 is TGCGCCAGCAGCCAAGATGCCCCTACTAGCGGGGGGAGGTACGAGCAGTACTTC. Its protein is CASSQDAPTSGGRYEQYF.

The chain links TRBV6-5 to TRBJ1-2; 8 positions match TRBD1. The germline CDR1 and CDR2 sequences are MNHEY and SVGAGI. V shed 3 bases and J 6 bases; nucleotides not matched to a gene: 3. The CDR3 spans 13 residues. CDR3 DNA sequence: TGTGCCAGCAGTTATTTGGACAGGGATGGCTACACCTTC. This gives the protein CASSYLDRDGYTF.

This chain links TRBV18 with TRBJ1-1, with 8 bases lining up with TRBD1. Germline CDR1 KGHSH, CDR2 LQKENI. V shed 3 bases, J shed 5 bases, and the junction held 8 bases outside the gene matches. The CDR3 consists of 15 residues. DNA of the CDR3: TGTGCCAGCTCACCTGTAGACAGGGGCGAAACTGAAGCTTTCTTT. Translated, it gives CASSPVDRGETEAFF.

The rearrangement uses TRBV24-1 and TRBJ2-1, with 10 bases fitting TRBD1. The germline CDR1 and CDR2 sequences are KGHDR and SFDVKD. This CDR3 comprises 17 residues. Trimming removed 5 bases from V and 5 bases from J; junction bases left unmatched: 11. The chain's CDR3 is CATSALSGTGANNEQFF. In nucleotides, the CDR3 is TGTGCCACCAGTGCTCTTTCAGGGACAGGGGCTAACAATGAGCAGTTCTTC.

The chain is built from TRBV11-3 and TRBJ2-7; possible D gene TRBD1, 6 bases. The CDR3 runs 14 residues. Germline V lookup: CDR1 SGHNT, CDR2 YENEEA. With 2 bases removed from V and 1 base from J, the gap between germline ends came to 9 bases. The CDR3 bases are TGTGCCAGCAGCTTATTGGGGGCGTCCTACGAGCAGTACTTC. As protein: CASSLLGASYEQYF. Variable domain in full (rest from reference TRBV11-3 and TRBJ2-7): EAGVVQSPRYKIIEKKQPVAFWCNPISGHNTLYWYLQNLGQGPELLIRYENEEAVDDSQLPKDRFSAERLKGVDSTLKIQPAELGDSAVYLCASSLLGASYEQYFGPGTRLTVT.

The chain's CDR3 is CASTPLAGQGAGSGNTIYF. CDR3 sequence (DNA): TGTGCCAGTACGCCCTTAGCGGGACAGGGAGCTGGCTCTGGAAACACCATATATTTT. V and J are TRBV19 and TRBJ1-3, with 9 positions matching TRBD1. V lost 7 bases, J lost 0 bases, and 16 bases stayed unmatched. CDR3 size: 19 residues. CDR1 is LNHDA and CDR2 is SQIVND in the germline V gene (reference sequence). The full variable domain, rest sourced from reference TRBV19 and TRBJ1-3, is DGGITQSPKYLFRKEGQNVTLSCEQNLNHDAMYWYRQDPGQGLRLIYYSQIVNDFQKGDIAEGYSVSREKKESFPLTVTSAQKNPTAFYLCASTPLAGQGAGSGNTIYFGEGSWLTVV.

This clone was seen a few times. The chain employs TRBV28 and TRBJ1-1; no definite D call. Per the germline V gene, CDR1 is MDHEN and CDR2 is SYDVKM. V shed 2 bases and J shed 2 bases, with 12 bases lying between them. The CDR3 is made up of 15 amino acids. CDR3 sequence reads: CASSLVVAGNTEAFF. DNA for the CDR3: TGTGCCAGCAGTTTAGTGGTGGCAGGCAACACTGAAGCTTTCTTT.

This clone was counted only a few times. J is TRBJ1-2 and V is TRBV6-5, with D tentatively TRBD1 (5 bases). This CDR3 contains 13 residues. V lost 2 bases and J lost 4, with 8 bases in between. Germline V gene sequence: CDR1 MNHEY, CDR2 SVGAGI. CDR3 DNA sequence: TGTGCCAGCAGTTACGACAGTGTCTATGGCTACACCTTC. Translated: CASSYDSVYGYTF.

The V call is TRBV30, the J call TRBJ2-7; D is unresolved. Germline V gives CDR1 GTSNPN, CDR2 SVGIG (reference sequence). V was cut by 4 bases and J by 3 bases, with 10 bases left in between. This CDR3 comprises 12 residues. CDR3 region: CAWTVTNYEQYF. The CDR3 nucleotides read TGTGCCTGGACGGTGACAAACTACGAGCAGTACTTC.

The chain joins TRBV5-8 to TRBJ1-5, with 7 bases aligning to TRBD1. The V segment lost 4 bases and the J segment 6 bases; nucleotides outside the gene matches: 13. Germline loops: CDR1 SGHTS, CDR2 YDEGEE. The length of the CDR3 is 16 residues. The CDR3: CASSPGSDRVRQPQHF. The CDR3 DNA is TGTGCCAGCAGCCCGGGGTCCGACAGGGTGCGTCAGCCCCAGCATTTT. The whole variable domain, remainder taken from reference TRBV5-8 and TRBJ1-5, is EAGVTQSPTHLIKTRGQQATLRCSPISGHTSVYWYQQALGLGLQFLLWYDEGEERNRGNFPPRFSGRQFPNYSSELNVNALELEDSALYLCASSPGSDRVRQPQHFGDGTRLSIL.

CDR3 sequence: CASSSHRGMNGNTIYF. The CDR3 DNA follows: TGTGCCAGCAGCTCACACAGGGGAATGAATGGAAACACCATATATTTT. The J gene is TRBJ1-3, the V gene TRBV5-5; 7 nucleotides line up with TRBD1. Germline V CDR1 and CDR2: SGHKS, YYEKEE (reference sequence). The length of the CDR3 is 16 residues. V trimming: 3 bases; J trimming: 3 bases; junction bases outside the gene matches: 9.

This clone was seen more than once but under ten times. The rearrangement joins TRBV13 to TRBJ1-1, with D perhaps matching TRBD1 (6 bases). Germline lookup yields CDR1 PRHDT and CDR2 FYEKMQ (reference sequence). The CDR3 has 12 amino acids. Trimming shortened V by 2 bases and J by 11 bases, and 12 bases separated the two germline ends. CDR3 region: CASSLFTGIAFF. DNA for the CDR3: TGTGCCAGCAGCTTATTTACAGGGATCGCTTTCTTT.

V usage is TRBV6-5 and J usage is TRBJ1-1; D call uncertain. This CDR3 has 14 amino acids. CDR1 is MNHEY and CDR2 is SVGAGI in the germline V gene. V shed 2 bases and J shed 5 bases, with 12 bases lying between them. The DNA for the CDR3 is TGTGCCAGCAGTTACCGTAGAGAGGCGACTGAAGCTTTCTTT. As protein: CASSYRREATEAFF.

The chain couples TRBV12-3 or TRBV12-4 to TRBJ2-1; D remains ambiguous. The CDR3 is made up of 11 amino acids. V lost 5 bases and J 4 bases, leaving 3 bases between the germline ends. CDR3 protein: CASSTYNEQFF. The CDR3, as DNA: TGTGCCAGCAGTACATACAATGAGCAGTTCTTC.